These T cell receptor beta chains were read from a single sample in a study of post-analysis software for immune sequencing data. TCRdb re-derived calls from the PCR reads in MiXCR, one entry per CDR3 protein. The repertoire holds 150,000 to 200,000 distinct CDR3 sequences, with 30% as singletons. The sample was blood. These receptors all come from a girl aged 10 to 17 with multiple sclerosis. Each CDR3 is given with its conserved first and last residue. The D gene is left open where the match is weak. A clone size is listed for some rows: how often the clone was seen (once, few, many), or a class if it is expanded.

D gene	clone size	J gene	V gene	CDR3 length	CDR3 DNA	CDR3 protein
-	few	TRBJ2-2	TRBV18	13	TGTGCCAGCTCACCACCGAACACCGGGGAGCTGTTTTTT	CASSPPNTGELFF
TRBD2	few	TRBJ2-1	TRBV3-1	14	TGTGCCAGCAGCCAACGGGGAGGGGCGAATGAGCAGTTCTTC	CASSQRGGANEQFF
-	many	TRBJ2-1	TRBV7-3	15	TGTGCCAGCAGTCCCTTTGGAGGCCTTTACAATGAGCAGTTCTTC	CASSPFGGLYNEQFF
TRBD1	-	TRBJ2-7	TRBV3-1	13	TGTGCCAGCAGCATCGCAGGGGGTTCCGAGCAGTACTTC	CASSIAGGSEQYF
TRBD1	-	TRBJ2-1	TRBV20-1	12	TGCAGTGCTAGACAGGGGGAAAATGAGCAGTTCTTC	CSARQGENEQFF
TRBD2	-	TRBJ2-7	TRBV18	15	TGTGCCAGCTCACCACCCGGGACTAGCGGGATCGAGCAGTACTTC	CASSPPGTSGIEQYF
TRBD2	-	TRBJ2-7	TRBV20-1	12	TGCAGTGCTAAGCGGGGGGGCAGCGAGCAGTACTTC	CSAKRGGSEQYF
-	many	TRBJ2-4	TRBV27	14	TGTGCCAGCAGTACCGGACAGGTGACTAGTATACAGTACTTC	CASSTGQVTSIQYF
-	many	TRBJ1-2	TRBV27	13	TGTGCCAGCAGAATATCTTCCAGGGACCGCTACACCTTC	CASRISSRDRYTF
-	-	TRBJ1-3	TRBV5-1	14	TGCGCCAGCAGCTTGGGCCAGGGTGGAAACACCATATATTTT	CASSLGQGGNTIYF
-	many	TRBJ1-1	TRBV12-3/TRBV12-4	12	TGTGCCAGCAGTTTCGGTAGCACTGAAGCTTTCTTT	CASSFGSTEAFF
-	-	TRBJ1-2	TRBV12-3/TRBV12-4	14	TGTGCCAGCAGTTCAAGAGACAGTGCTTATGGCTACACCTTC	CASSSRDSAYGYTF
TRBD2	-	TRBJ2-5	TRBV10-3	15	TGTGCCACCGGTTTAGCGGGAGGGCCTTGGGATGAGCAGTACTTC	CATGLAGGPWDEQYF
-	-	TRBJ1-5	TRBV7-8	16	TGTGCCAGCAGCCCCGGGGGCTGGAACGGGAATCAGCCCCAGCATTTT	CASSPGGWNGNQPQHF
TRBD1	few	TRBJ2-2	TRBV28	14	TGTGCCAGCAGGACCCGACAGGGAACCGGGGAGCTGTTTTTT	CASRTRQGTGELFF
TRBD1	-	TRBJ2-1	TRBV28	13	TGTGCCACCGCGGACAGGGTGTACAATGAGCAGTTCTTC	CATADRVYNEQFF